Each of the 31 T cell receptor beta chains below was sequenced from the same sample in a study of metastatic and nonmetastatic thyroid tumors. With MiXCR, TCRdb called clones anew from the PCR reads. The sample shows approximately 31,000 clones, 15% to 20% of them seen only once. There were no patients who had received any treatment before thyroid surgery. Input material: blood. The receptors come from a female donor with papillary thyroid cancer or a benign thyroid nodule (not recorded which). Some clones in this sample may be carry-over from other donors' samples.

This clone was recorded many times. J is TRBJ1-2 and V is TRBV11-2; maybe TRBD1 (6 bases). V was pared by 7 bases and J by 2 bases, with 17 bases between. The germline gives CDR1 SGHAT, CDR2 FQNNGV. There are 15 residues in the CDR3. The CDR3 here is CASTIHPQGNYGYTF. Here the CDR3 DNA reads TGTGCCAGCACCATTCACCCCCAGGGGAACTATGGCTACACCTTC.

Ten or more counts support this clone. V and J are TRBV19 and TRBJ1-3; no definite D call. V was pared by 8 bases and J by 0 bases, with 14 bases between. Germline CDR1 reads LNHDA; CDR2 reads SQIVND (reference sequence). The CDR3 extends over 15 amino acids. In DNA, the CDR3 is TGTGCCAGTGCCCCCAGATTCGACTCTGGAAACACCATATATTTT. It is translated as CASAPRFDSGNTIYF. The entire variable domain, with the rest obtained from reference TRBV19 and TRBJ1-3, is as follows: DGGITQSPKYLFRKEGQNVTLSCEQNLNHDAMYWYRQDPGQGLRLIYYSQIVNDFQKGDIAEGYSVSREKKESFPLTVTSAQKNPTAFYLCASAPRFDSGNTIYFGEGSWLTVV.

The chain is built from TRBV19 and TRBJ2-7, with 7 bases aligning to TRBD1. There are 15 residues in the CDR3. Germline values: CDR1 LNHDA, CDR2 SQIVND (reference sequence). Unmatched junction bases numbered 10, after V lost 3 bases and J lost 5 bases. In DNA, the CDR3 is TGTGCCAGTAGTATCCCGCGACAGGGAGTGGACGAGCAGTACTTC. Translated, it gives CASSIPRQGVDEQYF.

This clone appeared many times. DNA of the CDR3: TGTGCCACCCAGGGGGGGGAAACCAGAGAGACCCAGTACTTC. It codes for CATQGGETRETQYF. This rearrangement joins TRBV10-3 to TRBJ2-5; D possibly uses TRBD1 or TRBD2 (7 bases each). This CDR3 region has 14 residues. CDR1 and CDR2 from the germline V gene are ENHRY and SYGVKD. V was pared by 10 bases and J by 4 bases, with 19 bases between.

In its sample, this clone was seen many times. The chain recombines TRBV20-1 with TRBJ2-3; 8 bases line up with TRBD2. V lost 4 bases, J lost 6 bases, and 9 bases stayed unmatched. This CDR3 comprises 14 residues. Germline loops: CDR1 DFQATT, CDR2 SNEGSKA (reference sequence). Written as DNA, the CDR3 is TGCAGTGCTACCAGAGCGGGAGTGATGGATACGCAGTATTTT. Its translation: CSATRAGVMDTQYF.

This chain links TRBV2 with TRBJ2-2, with 9 nucleotides matching TRBD2. With V trimmed by 4 bases and J by 6 bases, 6 bases remained unmatched. The germline V gene encodes CDR1 SNHLY and CDR2 FYNNEI. The CDR3 spans 15 residues. CDR3: CASSGGGGASGELFF. CDR3 bases: TGTGCCAGCAGTGGGGGCGGGGGGGCATCCGGGGAGCTGTTTTTT.

The sample holds many counts of this clone. The gene calls are TRBV30 and TRBJ2-1; 11 bases are shared with TRBD2. Germline V gene sequence: CDR1 GTSNPN, CDR2 SVGIG (reference sequence). The CDR3 length is 13 residues. Trimming cost V 7 bases and J 6 bases; bases outside gene matches: 5. CDR3 bases: TGTGCCTCTGAGACTAGCGGGGTCAATGAGCAGTTCTTC. Protein sequence: CASETSGVNEQFF.

The V and J genes are TRBV7-2 and TRBJ2-1; 7 nucleotides line up with TRBD2. V dropped 2 bases and J dropped 0; count of bases not matched to a gene: 13. CDR1 SGHTA and CDR2 FQGNSA come from the germline V gene. The CDR3 extends over 19 amino acids. CDR3 in DNA: TGTGCCAGCAGCTTATACCCTAGCGGTAGTTACAGCTCCTACAATGAGCAGTTCTTC. Its translation: CASSLYPSGSYSSYNEQFF. Full variable domain (missing parts from reference TRBV7-2 and TRBJ2-1): GAGVSQSPSNKVTEKGKDVELRCDPISGHTALYWYRQSLGQGLEFLIYFQGNSAPDKSGLPSDRFSAERTGGSVSTLTIQRTQQEDSAVYLCASSLYPSGSYSSYNEQFFGPGTRLTVL.

This clone is medium-sized by share. The chain is built from TRBV28 and TRBJ1-2; 8 bases fit TRBD1. V was clipped by 5 bases and J by 8 bases; unmatched bases: 13. Germline-derived CDR1 and CDR2 are MDHEN and SYDVKM. This CDR3 contains 15 residues. The CDR3 nucleotides read TGTGCCAGCAGTCCCCTATCAGGACAGGGCCGAGGCTACACCTTC. This translates into CASSPLSGQGRGYTF.

The chain links TRBV4-2 to TRBJ2-1; 8 bases agree with TRBD2. Germline CDR1 is LGHNA and CDR2 is YNFKEQ. The length of the CDR3 is 13 residues. After removal of 4 bases from V and 15 bases from J, the junction contained 11 bases not matched to a gene. CDR3 nucleotides: TGTGCCAGCAGCCCAGATTACGGGGGGGCGTCGTTCTTC. Its translation is CASSPDYGGASFF.

This rearrangement joins TRBV6-1 to TRBJ1-4; D perhaps matches TRBD1 (6 bases). The CDR3 runs to 16 residues. Trimming removed 5 bases from V and 3 bases from J, with 16 bases in between. The germline gives CDR1 MNHNS, CDR2 SASEGT. CDR3 residues: CASSKGLTGSNEKLFF. DNA for the CDR3: TGTGCCAGCAGTAAAGGCCTGACAGGATCTAATGAAAAACTGTTTTTT.

This clone has at least ten counts. The chain combines TRBV2 with TRBJ1-3, with D uncertain. In germline, CDR1 is SNHLY, CDR2 FYNNEI. V lost 6 bases and J 15 bases, leaving 18 bases between the germline ends. The CDR3 is 12 residues long. In DNA, the CDR3 is TGTGCCAGCAGGGCGCTGGGTCGGCCTCCATATTTT. Encoded protein: CASRALGRPPYF.

This clone occurred many times. The identical CDR3 is also encoded by other nucleotide sequences in the sample. The chain joins TRBV10-3 to TRBJ1-1; D may be TRBD1 (5 bases). This CDR3 comprises 17 residues. CDR1 and CDR2 from the germline V gene are ENHRY and SYGVKD. Trimming removed 0 bases from V and 0 bases from J, with 14 bases in between. CDR3: CAISESIGAGMNTEAFF. CDR3 coding DNA: TGTGCCATCAGTGAGTCGATCGGGGCAGGTATGAACACTGAAGCTTTCTTT.

This clone showed up many times. This sequence joins TRBV29-1 and TRBJ2-7; 7 bases match TRBD1. The V segment lost 4 bases and the J segment 2 bases; nucleotides outside the gene matches: 2. The CDR3 extends over 12 amino acids. Looked up from germline, CDR1 is SQVTM and CDR2 is ANQGSEA. CDR3 in amino acids: CSVVTGAYEQYF. The DNA of the CDR3 is TGCAGCGTTGTAACAGGGGCCTACGAGCAGTACTTC.

This clone occurred many times. This may stem from a read error, because a much larger clone lies one nucleotide away. The CDR3 does not end in the conserved phenylalanine or tryptophan, so this is likely a read error. The chain couples TRBV11-3 to TRBJ1-3; the D is unclear. V lost 0 bases and J lost 3, with 6 bases in between. Germline assignment: CDR1 SGHNT and CDR2 YENEEA. The CDR3 has 14 amino acids. The CDR3 DNA sequence: TGTGCCAGCAGCTTAGAATTTCGTGGAAACACCATATATCTT. As protein: CASSLEFRGNTIYL.

The sample holds many counts of this clone. The rearrangement joins TRBV30 to TRBJ2-1, with 16 bases aligning to TRBD2. V gave up 2 bases and J gave up 12 bases; unmatched junction bases: 10. Germline loops: CDR1 GTSNPN, CDR2 SVGIG (reference sequence). CDR3 length: 16 residues. CDR3: CAWSPSPGTSGRGQFF. In nucleotides, the CDR3 is TGTGCCTGGAGTCCTTCCCCCGGGACTAGCGGGAGGGGGCAGTTCTTC.

This clone appeared many times. The chain combines TRBV20-1 with TRBJ2-7; no clear D gene. The V end lost 6 bases, the J end lost 1 base, and 13 bases lay between the germline ends. Germline V gene lookup returns CDR1 DFQATT and CDR2 SNEGSKA (reference sequence). The CDR3 length is 13 residues. The CDR3 DNA follows: TGCAGTGCCCAACCGTTGGCGTCCTACGAGCAGTACTTC. Amino acids: CSAQPLASYEQYF.

This chain connects TRBV18 to TRBJ1-6, with TRBD1 matching over 7 bases. In germline, CDR1 is KGHSH, CDR2 LQKENI. The CDR3 loop spans 14 amino acids. V was clipped by 5 bases and J by 9 bases; unmatched bases: 7. CDR3 loop: CASSGQARSSPLHF. For the CDR3, the DNA is TGTGCCAGCTCAGGACAGGCGCGGAGTTCACCCCTCCACTTT.

This clone has more than one count but fewer than ten. CDR3 nucleotides: TGTGCCAGCAGGGAGAGACAGGCTCGCTACGAGCAGTACTTC. It codes for CASRERQARYEQYF. The V call is TRBV6-1, the J call TRBJ2-7; TRBD1 might be the D (6 bases). V lost 6 bases to trimming and J lost 3 bases, with 15 bases between them. Germline lookup yields CDR1 MNHNS and CDR2 SASEGT. CDR3 length: 14 amino acids.

The chain uses TRBV11-1 and TRBJ2-2; D not resolved. The V and J ends lost 4 bases and 9 bases respectively, with 30 bases between them. CDR1 and CDR2 (germline): SGHAT, FQDESV (reference sequence). CDR3 length: 19 residues. CDR3: CASSSLAATASVRARELFF. The CDR3, as DNA: TGTGCCAGCAGCTCATTAGCAGCAACCGCATCTGTAAGGGCTCGGGAGCTGTTTTTT.

This clone was observed at least ten times. This CDR3 reads CASSPRRLDEQFF. The CDR3 DNA sequence: TGTGCCAGCTCCCCGCGCAGGTTGGATGAGCAGTTCTTC. The chain is built from TRBV18 and TRBJ2-1; D gene uncertain. V lost 6 bases and J 8 bases, leaving 14 bases between the germline ends. This CDR3 spans 13 amino acids. Germline V gives CDR1 KGHSH, CDR2 LQKENI.

This clone was detected many times. The V gene is TRBV11-2, the J gene TRBJ1-5; tentative D call: TRBD1 (5 bases). Trimming stripped 0 bases from V and 7 bases from J, with 7 bases between. CDR1 SGHAT and CDR2 FQNNGV come from the germline V gene. This CDR3 is built from 13 residues. In nucleotides, the CDR3 is TGTGCCAGCAGCTTAGATGGGGGGCAGCCCCAGCATTTT. This sequence encodes CASSLDGGQPQHF.

Of note for this clone: This may arise from a read error, as a much more abundant clone is one base away. The genes are TRBV19 and TRBJ1-1; D is undetermined. Germline V gene data show CDR1 as LNHDA and CDR2 as SQIVND (reference sequence). CDR3 size: 14 residues. The CDR3 region has the DNA TGTGCCAGTAGTATAGGGCCCCCGAACACTGAAGCTCTCTTT. Encoded protein: CASSIGPPNTEALF.

This clone was recorded at least ten times. V gene TRBV11-2 combines with J gene TRBJ2-3, with unresolved D. This CDR3 contains 11 residues. Germline V CDR1 and CDR2: SGHAT, FQNNGV. V gave up 4 bases and J gave up 2 bases, with 1 base separating them. This chain's CDR3 is CASSSTDTQYF. The DNA of the CDR3 is TGTGCCAGCAGCTCCACAGATACGCAGTATTTT.

This clone was seen at least ten times. V and J are TRBV7-9 and TRBJ2-7; a weak D match, TRBD2 (5 bases). The CDR3 totals 11 residues. Germline CDR1 and CDR2: SEHNR and FQNEAQ (reference sequence). Trimming took off 2 bases at V and 12 bases at J, with 11 bases between the two ends. The CDR3, as DNA: TGTGCCAGCAGCTTAATCGAGGGTTTGTACTTC. It translates to CASSLIEGLYF.

This clone was counted many times. The chain recombines TRBV6-5 with TRBJ2-1; D not certain. Trimming removed 3 bases from V and 12 bases from J, with 12 bases in between. The CDR3 runs to 12 residues. Germline loops: CDR1 MNHEY, CDR2 SVGAGI. The CDR3 nucleotides are TGTGCCAGCAGTTATGGAGTCCCTAGGCAGTTCTTC. Translation: CASSYGVPRQFF.

This clone was detected ten times or more. A much more abundant neighbour one base away suggests this may be a read error. Because the CDR3 is missing its conserved closing phenylalanine or tryptophan, this is likely a read error. The genes are TRBV5-1 and TRBJ2-2; 8 bases map to TRBD2. The CDR3 is made up of 13 amino acids. V was pared by 6 bases and J by 6 bases, with 4 bases of the junction left unmatched. Germline CDR1 SGHRS, CDR2 YFSETQ. The CDR3 reads CASKGLESGELFL. As DNA, the CDR3 is TGCGCCAGCAAGGGACTAGAGTCCGGGGAGCTGTTTCTT.

This clone was detected ten times or more. This sequence joins TRBV20-1 and TRBJ1-6; D perhaps matches TRBD1 (6 bases). The germline V and J ends were trimmed by 1 base and 18 bases, with 22 bases remaining between them. The CDR3 totals 14 residues. Germline V CDR1 and CDR2: DFQATT, SNEGSKA (reference sequence). This chain's CDR3 is CSARGAGAATASHF. The CDR3 DNA follows: TGCAGTGCTAGAGGGGCAGGGGCCGCAACAGCATCCCACTTT.

This clone was observed at least ten times. The chain links TRBV11-2 to TRBJ1-1; tentative D call: TRBD1 (6 bases). CDR1 and CDR2 from the germline V gene are SGHAT and FQNNGV. There are 16 residues in the CDR3. Trimming removed 0 bases at V and 4 bases at J, with 15 bases between. The CDR3 coding sequence is TGTGCCAGCAGCTTAGAGTGGGGGCTCCGAAGCACTGAAGCTTTCTTT. It codes for CASSLEWGLRSTEAFF.

The sample holds many counts of this clone. The gene calls are TRBV19 and TRBJ2-3, with 8 bases identical to TRBD2. CDR3 length equals 16 residues. Trimming cost V 7 bases and J 3 bases; bases outside gene matches: 12. In germline, CDR1 is LNHDA, CDR2 SQIVND (reference sequence). CDR3 residues: CASMHLGGAGTDTQYF. The CDR3 DNA reads as TGTGCCAGTATGCACCTCGGGGGGGCGGGGACAGATACGCAGTATTTT. Full variable domain (outside the CDR3, taken from reference TRBV19 and TRBJ2-3): DGGITQSPKYLFRKEGQNVTLSCEQNLNHDAMYWYRQDPGQGLRLIYYSQIVNDFQKGDIAEGYSVSREKKESFPLTVTSAQKNPTAFYLCASMHLGGAGTDTQYFGPGTRLTVL.

In this sample, this clone turned up many times. The chain is built from TRBV13 and TRBJ2-7; no clear D gene. The V gene lost 4 bases and the J gene lost 2 bases, with 6 bases spanning the gap. The CDR3 extends over 12 amino acids. The germline gives CDR1 PRHDT, CDR2 FYEKMQ (reference sequence). CDR3 sequence reads: CASSSLAYEQYF. The CDR3 DNA is TGTGCCAGCAGCTCCCTAGCCTACGAGCAGTACTTC.